The 18 T cell receptor beta chains given below trace back to one sample, sequenced in a study of cytomegalovirus exposure and HLA in healthy donors. Researchers ran the PCR with 60 Vbeta and 13 Jbeta primers. Using immunoSEQ multiplex PCR, the repertoire was profiled, and TCRdb retains in-frame clones only, with some absent. The sample carries over 150,000 clones, over 75% recorded once. The source material was PBMCs. These receptors were obtained from a woman aged 45-60 years in good health and CMV-seropositive.

The rearrangement links TRBV18 to TRBJ2-3; 9 bases are a match to TRBD2. CDR1 and CDR2 from the germline V gene are KGHSH and LQKENI. This CDR3 comprises 18 residues. Trimming took 1 base from V and 2 from J; bases not matched to a gene: 10. CDR3 DNA: TGTGCCAGCTCACCACGTAGCGGGGGAGGATTTATCACAGATACGCAGTATTTT. It codes for CASSPRSGGGFITDTQYF.

The sample holds one count of this clone. This rearrangement joins TRBV5-8 to TRBJ2-3, with TRBD2 as a possible D gene (7 bases). Germline CDR1 SGHTS, CDR2 YDEGEE. This CDR3 spans 16 amino acids. Trimming pared 4 bases from V and 4 bases from J, leaving 19 bases between. Here the CDR3 reads CASSASQGRVADTQYF. The CDR3 DNA sequence: TGTGCCAGCAGCGCCTCGCAGGGGAGGGTCGCAGATACGCAGTATTTT.

The rearrangement links TRBV15 to TRBJ2-3; maybe TRBD2 (5 bases). The CDR3 consists of 14 residues. V was clipped by 3 bases and J by 2 bases, with 9 bases between them. Per the germline V gene, CDR1 is LNHNV and CDR2 is YYDKDF (reference sequence). CDR3 sequence: CATSRAGFTDTQYF. The CDR3 DNA reads TGTGCCACCAGCAGGGCGGGCTTCACAGATACGCAGTATTTT. Combining the CDR3 with reference TRBV15 and TRBJ2-3 gives the whole variable domain DAMVIQNPRYQVTQFGKPVTLSCSQTLNHNVMYWYQQKSSQAPKLLFHYYDKDFNNEADTPDNFQSRRPNTSFCFLDIRSPGLGDTAMYLCATSRAGFTDTQYFGPGTRLTVL.

The chain is built from TRBV28 and TRBJ1-1; TRBD1 agrees at 7 bases. This CDR3 contains 12 residues. The V and J ends lost 5 bases and 3 bases, in that order; junction bases with no gene match: 0. The germline V gene encodes CDR1 MDHEN and CDR2 SYDVKM. The DNA for the CDR3 is TGTGCCAGCAGTCAGGGGGACACTGAAGCTTTCTTT. Its protein product is CASSQGDTEAFF.

The chain combines TRBV7-3 with TRBJ2-1; 9 positions agree with TRBD2. Trimming removed 5 bases from V and 0 bases from J; junction bases left unmatched: 8. This CDR3 contains 17 residues. Germline V gene data show CDR1 as SGHTA and CDR2 as FQGTGA. The DNA of the CDR3 is TGTGCCAGCAGCGTGACTAGCGGTGTGAGCTCCTACAATGAGCAGTTCTTC. Its translation is CASSVTSGVSSYNEQFF.

With regard to this clone: At one boundary the junction diverges from the germline segment, which might be a read error. This specimen includes other DNA sequences encoding the same CDR3. The V gene is TRBV6-6, the J gene TRBJ2-5; 7 bases agree with TRBD1. Germline V CDR1 and CDR2: MNHNY, SVGAGI (reference sequence). This CDR3 has 14 amino acids. CDR3 amino acids: CASSPRGREETQYF. CDR3 bases: TGCGCCAGCAGCCCGAGGGGGCGCGAGGAGACCCAGTACTTC.

V is TRBV7-2 and J is TRBJ2-7; 13 bases map to TRBD2. J gave up 4 bases and V 5 bases, and 2 bases lay outside the gene matches. This CDR3 spans 14 amino acids. Germline V CDR1 and CDR2: SGHTA, FQGNSA. The CDR3 bases are TGTGCCAGCAGCCTACTAGCGGGAGGGTACGAGCAGTACTTC. This sequence encodes CASSLLAGGYEQYF.

This clone has more than one count but fewer than ten. The V call is TRBV6-1, the J call TRBJ2-7, with 9 bases that match TRBD1. Germline V gene lookup returns CDR1 MNHNS and CDR2 SASEGT. CDR3 size: 15 residues. The V and J ends lost 4 bases and 0 bases, in that order; junction bases with no gene match: 4. The CDR3: CASSVQGAYSYEQYF. DNA for the CDR3: TGTGCCAGCAGTGTACAGGGGGCCTACTCCTACGAGCAGTACTTC.

The V gene is TRBV19, the J gene TRBJ1-2; D unresolved. The V end was cut by 3 bases, the J end by 4 bases, with 15 bases between. This CDR3 is 15 amino acids long. Germline V gene lookup returns CDR1 LNHDA and CDR2 SQIVND (reference sequence). The CDR3 loop reads CASSISRAQSYGYTF. DNA of the CDR3: TGTGCCAGTAGTATCTCGAGGGCCCAGAGCTATGGCTACACCTTC.

The rearrangement joins TRBV19 to TRBJ1-2, with D hard to call. Trimming left V 0 bases short and J 0 bases short, with 8 bases between. There are 15 residues in the CDR3. Germline CDR1 LNHDA, CDR2 SQIVND (reference sequence). This CDR3 is CASSIDLRANYGYTF. For the CDR3, the DNA is TGTGCCAGTAGTATAGACCTTCGAGCTAACTATGGCTACACCTTC.

The gene calls are TRBV5-1 and TRBJ2-5; 9 positions match TRBD1. The CDR3 consists of 16 residues. With 7 bases clipped from V and 5 bases from J, the junction kept 15 bases outside the gene matches. Germline V gene sequence: CDR1 SGHRS, CDR2 YFSETQ. The CDR3 region is CASRPSGQGTAETQYF. In nucleotides, the CDR3 is TGCGCCAGCCGCCCCTCGGGACAGGGTACGGCGGAGACCCAGTACTTC.

This clone was detected once. The V call is TRBV7-2, the J call TRBJ1-2, with a tentative D call TRBD1 (6 bases). This CDR3 is built from 15 residues. V was shortened by 5 bases and J by 1 base, with 14 bases between the two germline ends. Germline CDR1 SGHTA, CDR2 FQGNSA. CDR3: CASSEQGSFNYGYTF. In DNA form, the CDR3 reads TGTGCCAGCAGCGAACAGGGCTCCTTTAACTATGGCTACACCTTC.

The chain combines TRBV4-2 with TRBJ2-7, with TRBD1 as a possible D gene (6 bases). The V gene lost 4 bases and the J gene lost 5 bases, with 12 bases spanning the gap. Germline loops: CDR1 LGHNA, CDR2 YNFKEQ. CDR3 size: 13 residues. This CDR3 is CASSPRDNDEQYF. The DNA for the CDR3 is TGTGCCAGCAGCCCCCGGGACAATGACGAGCAGTACTTC.

The chain employs TRBV2 and TRBJ1-2; TRBD1 is a possible D gene (5 bases). Germline V CDR1 and CDR2: SNHLY, FYNNEI. The CDR3 contains 13 residues. Between the trimmed V and J ends, which lost 4 bases and 5 bases, there was a span of 11 bases. For the CDR3, the DNA is TGTGCCAGCAGTGTCAGGGTAGAATATGGCTACACCTTC. Protein sequence: CASSVRVEYGYTF.

The rearrangement links TRBV5-5 to TRBJ2-7; D is unresolved. Trimming removed 4 bases from V and 0 bases from J, with 20 bases in between. CDR1 and CDR2 from the germline V gene are SGHKS and YYEKEE (reference sequence). The CDR3 contains 17 residues. This CDR3 is CASSRRSASAASYEQYF. CDR3 DNA sequence: TGTGCCAGCAGCCGACGGTCGGCCAGTGCGGCCTCCTACGAGCAGTACTTC.

The chain is built from TRBV19 and TRBJ2-3; a possible D gene is TRBD2 (5 bases). The CDR3 is made up of 15 amino acids. Trimming pared 3 bases from V and 4 bases from J, leaving 14 bases between. Per the germline V gene, CDR1 is LNHDA and CDR2 is SQIVND (reference sequence). CDR3 protein: CASSMSRVEPDTQYF. CDR3 nucleotides: TGTGCCAGTAGTATGTCGAGGGTAGAACCAGATACGCAGTATTTT. The full variable domain, rest sourced from reference TRBV19 and TRBJ2-3, is DGGITQSPKYLFRKEGQNVTLSCEQNLNHDAMYWYRQDPGQGLRLIYYSQIVNDFQKGDIAEGYSVSREKKESFPLTVTSAQKNPTAFYLCASSMSRVEPDTQYFGPGTRLTVL.

This chain uses TRBV7-2 with TRBJ2-3; TRBD2 matches at 13 bases. Germline V gene lookup returns CDR1 SGHTA and CDR2 FQGNSA. V shed 2 bases and J 0 bases; nucleotides not matched to a gene: 2. This CDR3 region has 17 residues. The CDR3 is CASSLTSGGDSTDTQYF. The CDR3 DNA sequence: TGTGCCAGCAGCTTAACTAGCGGGGGGGATAGCACAGATACGCAGTATTTT.

The V call is TRBV1, the J call TRBJ2-1; no DNA check was done on the table's D call, TRBD2. TRBV1 is annotated as a pseudogene. CDR3 size: 21 residues. CDR3 sequence reads: CTSSQVQPQSGGRLRYNEQFF. CDR3 coding DNA: TGCACCAGCAGCCAAGTTCAGCCCCAATCGGGCGGGAGGCTCCGATACAATGAGCAGTTCTTC.